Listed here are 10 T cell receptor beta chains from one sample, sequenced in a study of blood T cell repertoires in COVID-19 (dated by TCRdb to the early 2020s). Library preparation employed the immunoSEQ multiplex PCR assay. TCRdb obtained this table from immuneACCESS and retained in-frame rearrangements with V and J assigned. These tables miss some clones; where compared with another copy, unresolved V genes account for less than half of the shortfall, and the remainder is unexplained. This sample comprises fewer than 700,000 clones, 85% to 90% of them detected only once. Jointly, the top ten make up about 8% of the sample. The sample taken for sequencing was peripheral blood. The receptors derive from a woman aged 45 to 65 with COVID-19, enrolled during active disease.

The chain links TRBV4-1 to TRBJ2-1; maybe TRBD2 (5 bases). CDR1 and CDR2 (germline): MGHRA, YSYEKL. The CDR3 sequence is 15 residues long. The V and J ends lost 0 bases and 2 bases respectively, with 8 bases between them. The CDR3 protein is CASSQEGGPYNEQFF. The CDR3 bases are TGCGCCAGCAGCCAAGAGGGCGGGCCCTACAATGAGCAGTTCTTC.

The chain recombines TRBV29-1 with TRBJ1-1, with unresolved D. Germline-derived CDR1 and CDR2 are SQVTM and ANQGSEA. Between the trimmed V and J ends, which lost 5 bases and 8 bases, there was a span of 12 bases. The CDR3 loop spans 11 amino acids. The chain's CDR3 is CSVFRAGEAFF. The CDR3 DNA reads TGCAGCGTTTTCCGTGCAGGAGAAGCTTTCTTT. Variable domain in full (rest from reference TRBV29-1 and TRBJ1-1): SAVISQKPSRDICQRGTSLTIQCQVDSQVTMMFWYRQQPGQSLTLIATANQGSEATYESGFVIDKFPISRPNLTFSTLTVSNMSPEDSSIYLCSVFRAGEAFFGQGTRLTVV.

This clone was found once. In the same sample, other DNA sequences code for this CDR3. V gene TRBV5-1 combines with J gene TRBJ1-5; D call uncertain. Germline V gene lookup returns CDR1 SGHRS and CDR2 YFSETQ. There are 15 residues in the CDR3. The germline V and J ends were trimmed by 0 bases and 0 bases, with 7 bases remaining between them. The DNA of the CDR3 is TGCGCCAGCAGCTTGGCCGGGGATAGCAATCAGCCCCAGCATTTT. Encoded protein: CASSLAGDSNQPQHF.

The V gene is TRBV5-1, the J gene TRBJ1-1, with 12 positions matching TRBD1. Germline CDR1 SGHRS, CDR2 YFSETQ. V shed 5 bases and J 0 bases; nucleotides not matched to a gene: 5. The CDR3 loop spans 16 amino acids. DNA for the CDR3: TGCGCCAGCAGTTTCGGGACAGGGGGCATGAACACTGAAGCTTTCTTT. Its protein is CASSFGTGGMNTEAFF.

The CDR3 protein is CASSPRTGGGNTIYF. DNA of the CDR3: TGTGCCAGCTCACCCCGGACAGGGGGCGGAAACACCATATATTTT. The V call is TRBV18, the J call TRBJ1-3; 11 positions agree with TRBD1. Germline CDR1 reads KGHSH; CDR2 reads LQKENI. The CDR3 is made up of 15 amino acids. V lost 3 bases to trimming and J lost 4 bases; unmatched junction nucleotides: 2.

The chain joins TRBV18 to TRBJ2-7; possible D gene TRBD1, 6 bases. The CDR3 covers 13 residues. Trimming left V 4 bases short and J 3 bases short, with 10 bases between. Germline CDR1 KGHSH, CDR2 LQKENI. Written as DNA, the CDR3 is TGTGCCAGCTCACTCGGACAGTTCTACGAGCAGTACTTC. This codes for CASSLGQFYEQYF.

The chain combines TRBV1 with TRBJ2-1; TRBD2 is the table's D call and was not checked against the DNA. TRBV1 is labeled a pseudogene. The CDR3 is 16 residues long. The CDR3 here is CTSSQPSSGGAFEQFF. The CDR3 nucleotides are TGCACCAGCAGCCAACCTAGTAGCGGGGGGGCGTTTGAGCAGTTCTTC.

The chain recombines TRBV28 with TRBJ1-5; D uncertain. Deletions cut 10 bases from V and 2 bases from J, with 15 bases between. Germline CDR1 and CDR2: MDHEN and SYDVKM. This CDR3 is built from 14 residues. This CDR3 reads CATSPSLGNQPQHF. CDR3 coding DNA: TGTGCCACCTCCCCATCCCTAGGCAATCAGCCCCAGCATTTT.

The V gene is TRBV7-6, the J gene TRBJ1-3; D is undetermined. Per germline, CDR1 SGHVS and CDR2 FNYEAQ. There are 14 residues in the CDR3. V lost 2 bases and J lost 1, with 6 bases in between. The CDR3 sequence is CASSLLSSGNTIYF. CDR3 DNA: TGTGCCAGCAGCTTACTGTCGTCTGGAAACACCATATATTTT.

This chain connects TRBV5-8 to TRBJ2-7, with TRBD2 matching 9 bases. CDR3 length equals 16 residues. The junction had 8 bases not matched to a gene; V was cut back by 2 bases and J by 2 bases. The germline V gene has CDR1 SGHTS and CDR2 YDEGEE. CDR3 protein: CASSLGVAGVPYEQYF. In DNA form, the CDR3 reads TGTGCCAGCAGCTTAGGGGTAGCGGGGGTGCCCTACGAGCAGTACTTC. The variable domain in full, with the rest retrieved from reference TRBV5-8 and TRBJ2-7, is EAGVTQSPTHLIKTRGQQATLRCSPISGHTSVYWYQQALGLGLQFLLWYDEGEERNRGNFPPRFSGRQFPNYSSELNVNALELEDSALYLCASSLGVAGVPYEQYFGPGTRLTVT.